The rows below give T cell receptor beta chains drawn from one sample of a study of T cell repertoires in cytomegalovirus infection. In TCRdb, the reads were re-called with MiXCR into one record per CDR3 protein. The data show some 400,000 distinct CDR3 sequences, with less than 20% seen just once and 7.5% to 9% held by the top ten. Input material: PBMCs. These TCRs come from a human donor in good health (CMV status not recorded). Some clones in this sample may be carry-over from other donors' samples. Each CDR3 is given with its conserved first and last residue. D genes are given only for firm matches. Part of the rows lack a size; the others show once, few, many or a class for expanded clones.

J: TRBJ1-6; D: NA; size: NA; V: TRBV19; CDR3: CASSVQWSDSPLHF; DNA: TGTGCCAGTAGTGTCCAGTGGAGTGATTCACCCCTCCACTTT
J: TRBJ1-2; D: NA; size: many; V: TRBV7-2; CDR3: CASSLGGRQANYGYTF; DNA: TGTGCCAGCAGCTTAGGGGGCAGACAAGCTAACTATGGCTACACCTTC
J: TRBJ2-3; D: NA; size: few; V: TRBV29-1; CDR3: CSVAGRSRGSDTQYF; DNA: TGCAGCGTTGCCGGTCGGTCGCGGGGTTCAGATACGCAGTATTTT
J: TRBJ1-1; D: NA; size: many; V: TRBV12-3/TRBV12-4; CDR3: CASSLVKYRGSEAFF; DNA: TGTGCCAGCAGTTTAGTGAAGTATAGGGGATCTGAAGCTTTCTTT
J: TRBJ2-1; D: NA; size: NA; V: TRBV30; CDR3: CAWSRGQINNEQFF; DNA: TGTGCCTGGAGTCGTGGACAAATTAACAATGAGCAGTTCTTC
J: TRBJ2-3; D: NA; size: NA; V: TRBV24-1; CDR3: CATRSGWQNTDTQYF; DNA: TGTGCCACCCGCTCCGGTTGGCAGAACACAGATACGCAGTATTTT
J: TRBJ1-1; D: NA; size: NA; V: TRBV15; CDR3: CATSRDRVSEAFF; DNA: TGTGCCACCAGCAGAGACAGGGTCTCTGAAGCTTTCTTT
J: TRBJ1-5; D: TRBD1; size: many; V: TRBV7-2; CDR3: CASSLDGTGDQPQHF; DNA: TGTGCCAGCAGCTTAGACGGGACAGGGGACCAGCCCCAGCATTTT
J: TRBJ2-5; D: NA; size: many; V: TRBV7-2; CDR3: CASNQGGGQETQYF; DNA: TGTGCCAGCAATCAGGGCGGCGGGCAAGAGACCCAGTACTTC
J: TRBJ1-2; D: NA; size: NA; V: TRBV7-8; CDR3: CASSSGDSWAGGYGYTF; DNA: TGTGCCAGCAGCTCAGGGGATTCCTGGGCAGGTGGCTATGGCTACACCTTC
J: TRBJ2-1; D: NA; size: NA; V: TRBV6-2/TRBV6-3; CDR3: CASSYFGDEQFF; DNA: TGTGCCAGCAGTTACTTCGGAGATGAGCAGTTCTTC
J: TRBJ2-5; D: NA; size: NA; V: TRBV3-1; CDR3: CASSHYRDTSGAETQYF; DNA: TGTGCCAGCAGCCATTATAGAGACACTTCAGGAGCGGAGACCCAGTACTTC
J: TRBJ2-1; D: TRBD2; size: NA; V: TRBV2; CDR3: CASKVERDFGGYNEQFF; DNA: TGTGCCAGCAAGGTGGAGCGGGACTTTGGGGGATATAATGAGCAGTTCTTC
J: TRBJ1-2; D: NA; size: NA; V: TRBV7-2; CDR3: CASSLSWGPPYGYTF; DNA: TGTGCCAGCAGCTTGAGTTGGGGGCCTCCATATGGCTACACCTTC
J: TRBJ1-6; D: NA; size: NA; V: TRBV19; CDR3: CASSIDRIGNSPLHF; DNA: TGTGCCAGTAGTATAGACCGCATTGGGAATTCACCCCTCCACTTT
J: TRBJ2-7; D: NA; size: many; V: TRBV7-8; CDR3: CASRQNHFRGYEQYF; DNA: TGTGCCAGCAGACAGAACCACTTCCGGGGCTACGAGCAGTACTTC
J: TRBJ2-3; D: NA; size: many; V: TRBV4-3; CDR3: CASSQGGAGAGDTQYF; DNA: TGCGCCAGCAGCCAAGGGGGGGCGGGAGCTGGAGATACGCAGTATTTT
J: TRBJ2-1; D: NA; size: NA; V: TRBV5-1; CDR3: CASKVGGIMDNEQFF; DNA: TGCGCCAGCAAGGTCGGCGGGATAATGGACAATGAGCAGTTCTTC
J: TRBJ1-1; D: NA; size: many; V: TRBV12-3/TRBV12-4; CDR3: CASSLLGSRTEAFF; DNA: TGTGCCAGCAGTTTACTAGGATCTCGGACTGAAGCTTTCTTT
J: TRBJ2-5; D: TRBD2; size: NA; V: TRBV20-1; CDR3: CSARGTSGTETQYF; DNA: TGCAGTGCTAGAGGAACTAGCGGGACGGAGACCCAGTACTTC
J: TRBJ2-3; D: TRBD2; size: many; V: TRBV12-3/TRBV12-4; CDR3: CASSYYFGLDADTQYF; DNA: TGTGCCAGCAGTTACTATTTCGGACTAGACGCAGATACGCAGTATTTT
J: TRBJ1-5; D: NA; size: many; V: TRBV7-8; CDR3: CASSLVWGNSNQPQHF; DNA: TGTGCCAGCAGCTTAGTTTGGGGTAATAGCAATCAGCCCCAGCATTTT
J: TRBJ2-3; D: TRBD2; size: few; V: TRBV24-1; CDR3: CATSDTGGSPDTQYF; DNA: TGTGCCACCAGTGATACGGGGGGTAGCCCAGATACGCAGTATTTT
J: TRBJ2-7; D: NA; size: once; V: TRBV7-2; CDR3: CASSFSLRGEQYF; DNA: TGTGCCAGCAGCTTTTCCCTACGGGGCGAGCAGTACTTC
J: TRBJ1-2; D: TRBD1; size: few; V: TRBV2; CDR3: CASTYRGPGYGYTF; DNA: TGTGCCAGCACTTACAGGGGGCCCGGCTATGGCTACACCTTC
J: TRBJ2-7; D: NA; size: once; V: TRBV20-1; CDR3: CSARAGGGHEQYF; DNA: TGCAGTGCTAGAGCTGGGGGAGGCCACGAGCAGTACTTC
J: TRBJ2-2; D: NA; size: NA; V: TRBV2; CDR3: CASRSAQSGELFF; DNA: TGTGCCAGCAGGTCGGCGCAATCCGGGGAGCTGTTTTTT
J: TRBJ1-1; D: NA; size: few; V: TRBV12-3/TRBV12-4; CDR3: CASSPRGGLTEAFF; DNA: TGTGCCAGCAGCCCTCGCGGGGGCCTCACTGAAGCTTTCTTT
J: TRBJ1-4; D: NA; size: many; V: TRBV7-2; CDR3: CASSIQATTNEKLFF; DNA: TGTGCCAGCAGCATTCAAGCTACAACTAATGAAAAACTGTTTTTT
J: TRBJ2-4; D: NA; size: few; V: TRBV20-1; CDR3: CSAGANGGAKNIQYF; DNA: TGCAGTGCTGGGGCGAATGGGGGGGCCAAAAACATTCAGTACTTC
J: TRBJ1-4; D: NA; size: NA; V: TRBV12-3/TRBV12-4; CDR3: CASSPTPQGFGEKLFF; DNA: TGTGCCAGCAGCCCCACCCCACAGGGTTTTGGCGAAAAACTGTTTTTT
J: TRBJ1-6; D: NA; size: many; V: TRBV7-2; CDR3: CASSLSGVDSPLHF; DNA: TGTGCCAGCAGCTTATCGGGTGTCGATTCACCCCTCCACTTT
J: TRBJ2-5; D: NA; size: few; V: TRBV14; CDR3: CASSQAGKETQYF; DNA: TGTGCCAGCAGCCAAGCCGGAAAAGAGACCCAGTACTTC
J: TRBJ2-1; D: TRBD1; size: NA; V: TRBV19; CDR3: CASSIGDSSYNEQFF; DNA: TGTGCCAGTAGTATCGGGGACAGCTCCTACAATGAGCAGTTCTTC
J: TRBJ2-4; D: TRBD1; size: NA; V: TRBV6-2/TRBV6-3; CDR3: CASSGGQGEAKNIQYF; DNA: TGTGCCAGCAGTGGAGGACAGGGCGAAGCCAAAAACATTCAGTACTTC
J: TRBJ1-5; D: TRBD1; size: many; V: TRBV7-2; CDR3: CASSSHLPGQVQPQHF; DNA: TGTGCCAGCAGCTCGCACCTACCGGGACAGGTCCAGCCCCAGCATTTT
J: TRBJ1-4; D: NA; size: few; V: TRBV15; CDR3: CATSTFFGRGVNEKLFF; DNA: TGTGCCACCAGCACTTTCTTCGGAAGGGGGGTAAATGAAAAACTGTTTTTT
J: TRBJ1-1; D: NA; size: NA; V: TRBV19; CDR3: CASSIERLNTEAFF; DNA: TGTGCCAGTAGTATAGAACGGCTTAACACTGAAGCTTTCTTT
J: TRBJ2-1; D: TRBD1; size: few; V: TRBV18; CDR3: CASSGGQGRINEQFF; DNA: TGTGCCAGCTCAGGGGGACAGGGGCGAATCAATGAGCAGTTCTTC
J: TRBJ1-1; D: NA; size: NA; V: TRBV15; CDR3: CATSTGGNTEAFF; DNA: TGTGCCACCAGCACGGGGGGGAACACTGAAGCTTTCTTT
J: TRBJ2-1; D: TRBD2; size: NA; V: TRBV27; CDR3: CASSQLAGLTSYNEQFF; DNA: TGTGCCAGCAGCCAACTAGCGGGGTTAACATCCTACAATGAGCAGTTCTTC
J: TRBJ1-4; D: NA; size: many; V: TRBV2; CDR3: CASRTGPNEKLFF; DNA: TGTGCCAGCAGGACAGGTCCGAATGAAAAACTGTTTTTT
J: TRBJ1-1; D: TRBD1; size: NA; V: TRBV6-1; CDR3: CASNRQGRAFF; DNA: TGTGCCAGCAATCGACAGGGTCGGGCTTTCTTT
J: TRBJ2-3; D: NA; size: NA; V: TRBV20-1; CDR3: CSAMFQLTTDTQYF; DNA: TGCAGTGCTATGTTCCAGCTCACCACAGATACGCAGTATTTT
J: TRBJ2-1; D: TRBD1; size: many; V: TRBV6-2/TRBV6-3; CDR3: CASSRRQGNEQFF; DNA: TGTGCCAGCAGCCGAAGACAGGGGAATGAGCAGTTCTTC
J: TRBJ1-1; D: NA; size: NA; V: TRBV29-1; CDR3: CSVDPGPGAFF; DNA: TGCAGCGTTGACCCCGGCCCGGGAGCTTTCTTT
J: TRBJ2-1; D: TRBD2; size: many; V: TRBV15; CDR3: CATSRDSSGSNEQFF; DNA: TGTGCCACCAGCAGAGATTCTAGCGGGAGTAATGAGCAGTTCTTC